These 22 T cell receptor beta chains were sequenced from one sample in a study of OX40 agonist ivuxolimab in advanced cancers. Profiled with immunoSEQ multiplex PCR; TCRdb holds only in-frame clones, not every one. The repertoire has approximately 77,000 clones, 90% to 95% of them found once; the top ten carry around 0.3%. Material: CD4+ or CD8+ T cells sorted from blood, obtained in a trial of the OX40 agonist ivuxolimab. Receptors were obtained from an adult with an advanced solid tumor such as melanoma, head and neck, liver or kidney cancer.

The rearrangement links TRBV19 to TRBJ2-1; 10 bases line up with TRBD1. The CDR3 totals 16 residues. Germline CDR1 and CDR2: LNHDA and SQIVND (reference sequence). The junction had 8 bases not matched to a gene; V was cut back by 5 bases and J by 4 bases. DNA for the CDR3: TGTGCCAGTAGTCCTCGGGCGGACAGGGGGTACAATGAGCAGTTCTTC. Translation gives CASSPRADRGYNEQFF.

The chain joins TRBV19 to TRBJ2-1; D may be TRBD2 (5 bases). Germline CDR1 reads LNHDA; CDR2 reads SQIVND (reference sequence). V lost 6 bases to trimming and J lost 7 bases, with 16 bases between them. The CDR3 is 14 amino acids. The CDR3 reads CASSARTPRNEQFF. DNA for the CDR3: TGTGCCAGTAGCGCGAGGACTCCCAGAAATGAGCAGTTCTTC.

V and J are TRBV28 and TRBJ2-4; D might be TRBD1 (5 bases). The CDR3 is 16 amino acids. Germline lookup yields CDR1 MDHEN and CDR2 SYDVKM. Trimming removed 7 bases from V and 0 bases from J, with 16 bases in between. CDR3 loop: CASINSGSLAKNIQYF. In DNA form, the CDR3 reads TGTGCCAGCATCAACTCAGGGTCACTAGCCAAAAACATTCAGTACTTC.

The chain uses TRBV6-1 and TRBJ1-2, with TRBD1 as a possible D gene (6 bases). This CDR3 contains 13 residues. Trimming cost V 5 bases and J 4 bases, with 11 bases left between them. Germline values: CDR1 MNHNS, CDR2 SASEGT. CDR3 sequence (DNA): TGTGCCAGCAGTCCCGCGACAGGCTATGGCTACACCTTC. This encodes CASSPATGYGYTF.

This chain uses TRBV7-9 with TRBJ1-2, with D possibly being TRBD1 (5 bases). Germline V gene lookup returns CDR1 SEHNR and CDR2 FQNEAQ (reference sequence). CDR3 length equals 12 residues. Deletions cut 4 bases from V and 5 bases from J, with 8 bases between. CDR3 sequence (DNA): TGTGCCAGCAGCTCAGGGCAATATGGCTACACCTTC. Encoded protein: CASSSGQYGYTF. The full variable domain, completed using reference TRBV7-9 and TRBJ1-2, is DTGVSQNPRHKITKRGQNVTFRCDPISEHNRLYWYRQTLGQGPEFLTYFQNEAQLEKSRLLSDRFSAERPKGSFSTLEIQRTEQGDSAMYLCASSSGQYGYTFGSGTRLTVV.

As DNA, the CDR3 is TGTGCCAGCAGCCAAGGGTGGGGATCATCCTACGAGCAGTACTTC. Translating gives CASSQGWGSSYEQYF. V and J are TRBV14 and TRBJ2-7, with D unresolved. Germline V gene data show CDR1 as SGHDN and CDR2 as FVKESK. Trimming left V 1 base short and J 1 base short, with 11 bases between. CDR3 length: 15 amino acids.

The chain couples TRBV5-1 to TRBJ2-7, with D perhaps matching TRBD1 (6 bases). Germline-derived CDR1 and CDR2 are SGHRS and YFSETQ. The CDR3 is made up of 13 amino acids. V was pared by 4 bases and J by 2 bases, with 10 bases between. Here the CDR3 reads CASSPDRTYEQYF. The CDR3 DNA sequence: TGCGCCAGCAGCCCGGACAGAACCTACGAGCAGTACTTC.

The rearrangement joins TRBV10-3 to TRBJ2-5; 15 bases agree with TRBD2. Germline V CDR1 and CDR2: ENHRY, SYGVKD. There are 14 residues in the CDR3. Losses at the gene ends were 10 bases for V and 3 bases for J; bases not matched to a gene: 3. In nucleotides, the CDR3 is TGTGCCACCGGGACTAGCGGGGGGAAAGAGACCCAGTACTTC. This sequence encodes CATGTSGGKETQYF.

The rearrangement joins TRBV7-2 to TRBJ2-4, with D unclear. Trimming shortened V by 2 bases and J by 6 bases, and 17 bases separated the two germline ends. Germline V lookup: CDR1 SGHTA, CDR2 FQGNSA. The CDR3 contains 16 residues. The CDR3 DNA follows: TGTGCCAGCAGCTTATTAGTTGGAGACAACCTAAACATTCAGTACTTC. It encodes CASSLLVGDNLNIQYF.

This rearrangement joins TRBV28 to TRBJ2-7, with a weak D call TRBD1 (5 bases). CDR1 and CDR2 (germline): MDHEN, SYDVKM. Deletions cut 3 bases from V and 2 bases from J, with 17 bases between. The CDR3 spans 16 residues. DNA for the CDR3: TGTGCCAGCAGTTTGCTCAGCACACAGGTCCCCTACGAGCAGTACTTC. Protein: CASSLLSTQVPYEQYF. The full variable domain, rest sourced from reference TRBV28 and TRBJ2-7, is DVKVTQSSRYLVKRTGEKVFLECVQDMDHENMFWYRQDPGLGLRLIYFSYDVKMKEKGDIPEGYSVSREKKERFSLILESASTNQTSMYLCASSLLSTQVPYEQYFGPGTRLTVT.

The chain couples TRBV30 to TRBJ2-7; D may be TRBD2 (6 bases). Trimming cost V 1 base and J 2 bases, with 9 bases left between them. The CDR3 sequence is 13 residues long. The germline CDR1 and CDR2 sequences are GTSNPN and SVGIG (reference sequence). The CDR3 reads CAWSDSGPYEQYF. CDR3 DNA sequence: TGTGCCTGGAGTGACAGCGGGCCCTACGAGCAGTACTTC.

The J gene is TRBJ2-7, the V gene TRBV18; 9 nucleotides align to TRBD1. Looked up from germline, CDR1 is KGHSH and CDR2 is LQKENI. The CDR3 length is 16 residues. Unmatched junction bases numbered 9, after V lost 2 bases and J lost 4 bases. In DNA, the CDR3 is TGTGCCAGCTCACCATCTCCGGGACAGGGTGCTTACGAGCAGTACTTC. Amino acids: CASSPSPGQGAYEQYF.

The table lists this clone with a few counts. This chain joins TRBV9 and TRBJ2-3; 7 positions match TRBD1. This CDR3 is built from 14 residues. CDR1 is SGDLS, CDR2 YYNGEE, per germline. J lost 4 bases, V lost 1 base, and 3 bases had no gene match. CDR3 nucleotide sequence: TGTGCCAGCAGCGTAACTCAGGGGGCAGATACGCAGTATTTT. Residues: CASSVTQGADTQYF.

The J gene is TRBJ1-5, the V gene TRBV5-1; TRBD1 agrees at 9 bases. The CDR3 extends over 15 amino acids. Germline V lookup: CDR1 SGHRS, CDR2 YFSETQ. The J segment lost 1 base and the V segment lost 3 bases, leaving 2 bases of the junction unmatched. The DNA for the CDR3 is TGCGCCAGCAGCTCCGGGACAGGGAGCAATCAGCCCCAGCATTTT. Encoded protein: CASSSGTGSNQPQHF.

V and J are TRBV4-1 and TRBJ1-6; D ambiguous. With 0 bases removed from V and 0 bases from J, the gap between germline ends came to 12 bases. The CDR3 loop spans 18 amino acids. Germline V CDR1 and CDR2: MGHRA, YSYEKL. The CDR3 coding sequence is TGCGCCAGCAGCCAAGATTCACCCCTGAGCTCCTATAATTCACCCCTCCACTTT. Residues: CASSQDSPLSSYNSPLHF.

The gene calls are TRBV13 and TRBJ2-7, with 8 bases matching TRBD1. The CDR3 runs to 17 residues. CDR1 and CDR2 from the germline V gene are PRHDT and FYEKMQ (reference sequence). V lost 4 bases, J lost 7 bases, and 18 bases stayed unmatched. The chain's CDR3 is CASSSLVDGTGFKEQYF. The CDR3 DNA follows: TGTGCCAGCAGCTCACTGGTTGACGGGACAGGTTTTAAGGAGCAGTACTTC.

The CDR3 nucleotides are TGTGCCAGCAGTGTACTAGCGGGGCCTTCCTACGAGCAGTACTTC. Translating it yields CASSVLAGPSYEQYF. The V gene is TRBV6-1, the J gene TRBJ2-7; 10 nucleotides align to TRBD2. From germline, CDR1 is MNHNS and CDR2 SASEGT. V trimming: 4 bases; J trimming: 1 base; junction bases outside the gene matches: 4. This CDR3 has 15 residues.

This clone showed up just a few times. The rearrangement joins TRBV7-3 to TRBJ1-6; D is perhaps TRBD1 (5 bases). Germline lookup yields CDR1 SGHTA and CDR2 FQGTGA. Trimming stripped 3 bases from V and 10 bases from J, with 19 bases between. This CDR3 has 16 amino acids. CDR3 sequence reads: CASSLGPPGNSSPLHF. CDR3 coding DNA: TGTGCCAGCAGCTTGGGGCCCCCAGGGAACTCATCACCCCTCCACTTT.

The rearrangement uses TRBV30 and TRBJ1-5; 9 bases are a match to TRBD1. This CDR3 region has 15 residues. Germline trimming cut 1 base from V and 6 bases from J; bases unmatched to any gene: 7. Germline V gives CDR1 GTSNPN, CDR2 SVGIG (reference sequence). DNA of the CDR3: TGTGCCTGGAGTGCCGGGACAGGGTTAACTCAGCCCCAGCATTTT. Translation: CAWSAGTGLTQPQHF. The full variable domain, in which reference TRBV30 and TRBJ1-5 provide the parts outside the CDR3, is SQTIHQWPATLVQPVGSPLSLECTVEGTSNPNLYWYRQAAGRGLQLLFYSVGIGQISSEVPQNLSASRPQDRQFILSSKKLLLSDSGFYLCAWSAGTGLTQPQHFGDGTRLSIL.

This sequence joins TRBV14 and TRBJ2-1, with D perhaps TRBD2 (6 bases). The CDR3 covers 16 residues. Germline V gives CDR1 SGHDN, CDR2 FVKESK. With 4 bases removed from V and 0 bases from J, the gap between germline ends came to 13 bases. The CDR3 region has the DNA TGTGCCAGCAGCCTCCTCGGGGGAATCTCCTACAATGAGCAGTTCTTC. It encodes CASSLLGGISYNEQFF.

This clone has more than one count but fewer than ten. Sequence at one end of the junction differs from germline and may be a read error. CDR3 sequence reads: CASSSQGAPIIF. CDR3 coding DNA: TGTGCCAGCAGCTCACAGGGGGCCCCTATCATCTTC. This chain joins TRBV7-2 and TRBJ2-4; 9 bases are shared with TRBD1. From germline, CDR1 is SGHTA and CDR2 FQGNSA. There are 12 residues in the CDR3.

The chain couples TRBV6-5 to TRBJ2-1; 9 nucleotides line up with TRBD1. The germline CDR1 and CDR2 sequences are MNHEY and SVGAGI. The ends lost 6 bases at V and 3 bases at J; junction bases unmatched: 3. The CDR3 has 14 residues. As DNA, the CDR3 is TGTGCCAGCAGCCGGACAGGGGACTACAATGAGCAGTTCTTC. Amino acids: CASSRTGDYNEQFF.